This T cell receptor (beta chain) was obtained from a study of shared clonotypes between healthy human individuals. On this clone: What it recognizes is unknown.

Germline V lookup: CDR1 SGHTA, CDR2 FQGNSA. The CDR3 runs to 16 residues. Trimming pared 2 bases from V and 5 bases from J, leaving 19 bases between. Data came from immunoSEQ multiplex PCR; TCRdb stores just in-frame clones and leaves some out. The sample holds around 990,000 clones, 77% seen once. The study, taken as a whole, reports: Naive subsets tended to show greater estimated richness than memory subsets. The rarefaction results pointed to incomplete sorted-subset sequencing despite large depth.

The source is a man aged 18-30 years in good health. Some clones in this sample may be carry-over from other donors' samples. The chain links TRBV7-2 to TRBJ2-7; the D gene could be TRBD1 or TRBD2 (6 bases each). The sequencing input was memory CD4+ T cells from PBMCs. Documented subset: CD45RA-negative fraction. The CDR3 nucleotides read TGTGCCAGCAGCTTATATGGAGGCGGGACAAGGAACGAGCAGTACTTC. It specifies CASSLYGGGTRNEQYF.